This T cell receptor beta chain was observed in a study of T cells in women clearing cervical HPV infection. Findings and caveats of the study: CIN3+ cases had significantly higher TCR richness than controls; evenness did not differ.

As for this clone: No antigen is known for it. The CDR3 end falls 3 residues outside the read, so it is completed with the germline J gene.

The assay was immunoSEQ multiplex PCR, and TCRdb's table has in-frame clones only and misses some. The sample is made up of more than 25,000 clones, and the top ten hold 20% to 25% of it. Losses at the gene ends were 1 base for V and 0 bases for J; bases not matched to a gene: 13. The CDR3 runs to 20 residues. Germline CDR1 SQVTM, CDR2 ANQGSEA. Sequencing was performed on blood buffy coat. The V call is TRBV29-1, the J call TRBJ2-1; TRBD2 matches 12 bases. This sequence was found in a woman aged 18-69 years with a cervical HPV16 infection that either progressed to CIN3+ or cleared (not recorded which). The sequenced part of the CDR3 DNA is TGCAGCGTTGAAGGCCTAGCGGGAGGGAAAGTGAGAAGCTCCTACAATGAG. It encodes CSVEGLAGGKVRSSYNE. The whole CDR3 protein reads CSVEGLAGGKVRSSYNEQFF.